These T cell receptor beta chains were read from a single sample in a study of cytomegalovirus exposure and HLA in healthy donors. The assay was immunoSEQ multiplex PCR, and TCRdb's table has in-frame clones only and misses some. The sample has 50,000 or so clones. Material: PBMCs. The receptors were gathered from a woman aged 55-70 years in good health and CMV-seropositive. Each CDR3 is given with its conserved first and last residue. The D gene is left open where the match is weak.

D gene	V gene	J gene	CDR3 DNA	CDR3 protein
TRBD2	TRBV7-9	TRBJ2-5	TGTGCCAGCAGTCCTAGCGGTGCGGGGGAGACCCAGTACTTC	CASSPSGAGETQYF
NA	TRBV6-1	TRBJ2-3	TGTGCCAGCAGTGAAAGGACATACAGCACAGATACGCAGTATTTT	CASSERTYSTDTQYF
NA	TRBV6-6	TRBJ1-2	TGTGCCAGCAGCTCTACCACCTCGGGGACACGCTATGGCTACACCTTC	CASSSTTSGTRYGYTF
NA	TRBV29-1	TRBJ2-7	TGCAGCGTCGCGAAGGGGGCCTACGAGCAGTACTTC	CSVAKGAYEQYF
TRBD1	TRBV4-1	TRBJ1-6	TGCGCCAGCAGCCGAGGGACAGGGGGGCATTCACACCTCCACTTT	CASSRGTGGHSHLHF
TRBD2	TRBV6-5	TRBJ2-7	TGTGCCAGCAGTTACGTCGGGGGGTTGAACGAGCAGTACTTC	CASSYVGGLNEQYF
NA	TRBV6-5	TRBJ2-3	TGTGCCAGCAGGGGACTTAGCACAGATACGCAGTATTTT	CASRGLSTDTQYF
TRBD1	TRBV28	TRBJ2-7	TGTGCCAGCAGTCCCGGGACAGGGACCTACGAGCAGTACTTC	CASSPGTGTYEQYF
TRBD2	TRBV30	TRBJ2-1	TGTGCCTGGAGGCGGGGGGGAGTCAATGAGCAGTTCTTC	CAWRRGGVNEQFF
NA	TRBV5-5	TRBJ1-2	TGTGCCAGCAGCTTGGATTACGGCGGCGAGCTGGGTGGCTACACCTTC	CASSLDYGGELGGYTF
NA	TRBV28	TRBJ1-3	TGTGCCAGCAGTTCCCAGGAATCGACAGGCGCCATATATTTT	CASSSQESTGAIYF
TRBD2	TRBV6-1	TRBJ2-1	TGTGCCAGCAGGGATGCTAGCGGGGGGGCCGATGAGCAGTTCTTC	CASRDASGGADEQFF
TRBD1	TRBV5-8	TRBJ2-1	TGTGCCAGCAGCCCGGACAGGGGACACAATGAGCAGTTCTTC	CASSPDRGHNEQFF
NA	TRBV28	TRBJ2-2	TGTGCCAGCACCCTTGGGCGATCTGGGTACACCGGGGAGCTGTTTTTT	CASTLGRSGYTGELFF
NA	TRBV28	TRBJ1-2	TGTGCCAGCAGCCCCTGGAACGGGGATGGTGGCTACACCTTC	CASSPWNGDGGYTF
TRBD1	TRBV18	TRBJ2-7	TGTGCCAGCTCACCCCTCGGACAGGGGGCTAGCTACGAGCAGTACTTC	CASSPLGQGASYEQYF
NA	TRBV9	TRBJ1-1	TGTGCCAGCAGCCCTCAGTCGGGGGGCCTGACCACTGAAGCTTTCTTT	CASSPQSGGLTTEAFF
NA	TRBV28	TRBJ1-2	TGTGCCAGCAGTTCTGGCGACAGCTATGGCTACACCTTC	CASSSGDSYGYTF
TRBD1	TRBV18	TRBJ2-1	TGTGCCAGCTCACCGTACAGGGGCGAGTACAATGAGCAGTTCTTC	CASSPYRGEYNEQFF
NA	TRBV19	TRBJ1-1	TGTGCCAGTAGCTTAGAGAACACTGAAGCTTTCTTT	CASSLENTEAFF
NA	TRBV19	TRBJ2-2	TGTGCCAGTAGGCTAGGACTAAACACCGGGGAGCTGTTTTTT	CASRLGLNTGELFF
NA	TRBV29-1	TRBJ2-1	TGCAGCGTGTTGGGAGACAATGAGCAGTTCTTC	CSVLGDNEQFF
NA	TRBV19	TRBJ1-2	TGTGCCAGTAGTATAGATCCCCTTCGAGACTATGGCTACACCTTC	CASSIDPLRDYGYTF
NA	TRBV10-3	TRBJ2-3	TGTGCCATCAGATCCCTAGTCCCCACAGATACGCAGTATTTT	CAIRSLVPTDTQYF
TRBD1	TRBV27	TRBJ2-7	TGTGCCAGCAGTTCGCCGGGACAGGCCAATTACGAGCAGTACTTC	CASSSPGQANYEQYF
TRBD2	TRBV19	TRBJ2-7	TGTGCCGCTGGCCGGGGGGATTTTTACGAGCAGTACTTC	CAAGRGDFYEQYF
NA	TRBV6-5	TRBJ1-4	TGTGCCAGCAGACCGGGGGGAGTCTTGCGTGAAAAACTGTTTTTT	CASRPGGVLREKLFF
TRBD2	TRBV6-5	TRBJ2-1	TGTGCCAGCAAGGAGGCGGGGGGGTCCTACAATGAGCAGTTCTTC	CASKEAGGSYNEQFF
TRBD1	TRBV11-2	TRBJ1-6	TGTGCCAGCAGCAAGGAAAGGGGGCCTTCACCCCTCCACTTT	CASSKERGPSPLHF
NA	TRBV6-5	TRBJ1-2	TGTGCCAGCAGGGGGGGGCAGGGAGGGCGGTATGGCTACACCTTC	CASRGGQGGRYGYTF
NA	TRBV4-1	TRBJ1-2	TGCGCCAGCAGCCAAGGGGGCTCTCGCTATGGCTACACCTTC	CASSQGGSRYGYTF
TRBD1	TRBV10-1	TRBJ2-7	TGCGCCAGCCGGGACAGGGTCGCCTACGAGCAGTACTTC	CASRDRVAYEQYF
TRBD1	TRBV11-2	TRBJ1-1	TGTGCCAGCAGCTTAGAAAGGGGGCTCAGTGAAGCTTTCTTT	CASSLERGLSEAFF
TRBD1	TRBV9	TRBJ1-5	TGTGCCAGCAGCGCCGGGACAGGGGGGCTTTCGAGCAATCAGCCCCAGCATTTT	CASSAGTGGLSSNQPQHF
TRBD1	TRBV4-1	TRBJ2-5	TGCGCCAGCAGCCCCGGACAGGCGGGAGAGACCCAGTACTTC	CASSPGQAGETQYF
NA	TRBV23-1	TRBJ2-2	TGCGCCAGCAGTCAATCCAGGGACAAGAACACCGGGGAGCTGTTTTTT	CASSQSRDKNTGELFF
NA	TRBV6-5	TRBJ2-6	TGTGCCAGCAGTTACTTCGGGGCTGGGGCCAACGTCCTGACTTTC	CASSYFGAGANVLTF
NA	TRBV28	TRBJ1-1	TGTGCCAGCAGTTTATGGAATGGTGGGGGGACTGAAGCTTTCTTT	CASSLWNGGGTEAFF
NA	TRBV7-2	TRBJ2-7	TGTGCCAGCAGCCTTAGCCACGAGCAGTACTTC	CASSLSHEQYF
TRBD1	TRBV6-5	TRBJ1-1	TGTGCCAGCAGCTTACAGGGGCAGTACACTGAAGCTTTCTTT	CASSLQGQYTEAFF
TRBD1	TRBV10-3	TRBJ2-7	TGTGCCATAGGACAGGACTACGAGCAGTACTTC	CAIGQDYEQYF
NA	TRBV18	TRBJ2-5	TGTGCCAGCTCACCTGGGGCCGAAGAGACCCAGTACTTC	CASSPGAEETQYF
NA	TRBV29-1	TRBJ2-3	TGCAGCGTTGACAGGGGGGGCACAGATACGCAGTATTTT	CSVDRGGTDTQYF
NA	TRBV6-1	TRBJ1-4	TGTGCCAGCAGACGACAGCCCTATGAAAAACTGTTTTTT	CASRRQPYEKLFF
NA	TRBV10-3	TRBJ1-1	TGTGCCATCAGGGAAGGGGAAAGCCCGAACACTGAAGCTTTCTTT	CAIREGESPNTEAFF
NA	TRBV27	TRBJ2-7	TGTGCCAGCAGAACCGGGACGGCCGGGCGGGGACAGTACTTC	CASRTGTAGRGQYF
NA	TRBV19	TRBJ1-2	TGTGCCAGTATTTCGTCACAGGGTCCCTATGGCTACACCTTC	CASISSQGPYGYTF
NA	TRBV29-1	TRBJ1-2	TGCAGCGTTGAGGCGGCAAACCGAGGCCATGGCTACACCTTC	CSVEAANRGHGYTF